Presented here are 23 T cell receptor beta chains from one specimen sequenced in a study of human T cells and chemical hapten exposure. Time point noted: pre-sensitization, week 0. As for treatment: therapeutic diphenylcyclopropenone sensitization with weekly scalp DPC. In TCRdb, the RACE reads were re-called with MiXCR into one record per CDR3 protein. The sample records about 62,000 distinct CDR3 sequences, around 7% being singletons. The specimen was whole blood, collected in connection with sensitization to the hapten diphenylcyclopropenone (DPC). The source of these receptors is a woman in her twenties or thirties with alopecia areata. Some clones in this sample may be carry-over from other donors' samples.

This clonotype appeared a few times. The gene calls are TRBV5-1 and TRBJ1-6, with D perhaps matching TRBD1 (5 bases). Germline V gene data show CDR1 as SGHRS and CDR2 as YFSETQ. The CDR3 runs to 15 residues. Between the trimmed V and J ends, which lost 2 bases and 8 bases, there was a span of 14 bases. The DNA for the CDR3 is TGCGCCAGCAGCTTATTGGTAGGGGAGCATTCACCCCTCCACTTT. As protein: CASSLLVGEHSPLHF.

This clonotype was recorded at least ten times. CDR3 amino acids: CASSLARTDTQYF. DNA of the CDR3: TGTGCCAGCAGCCTCGCCCGCACAGATACGCAGTATTTT. The gene calls are TRBV3-1 and TRBJ2-3; D is unclear. Deletions cut 4 bases from V and 1 base from J, with 6 bases between. The V gene's germline CDR1 is LGHDT and CDR2 YNNKEL (reference sequence). The CDR3 runs to 13 residues.

This clonotype appeared many times. The chain has TRBV2 and TRBJ2-3, with 9 bases matching TRBD2. Germline V gene data show CDR1 as SNHLY and CDR2 as FYNNEI. The CDR3 runs to 14 residues. Trimming took 8 bases from V and 3 from J; bases not matched to a gene: 6. CDR3 amino acids: CASRPSGATDTQYF. CDR3 nucleotide sequence: TGTGCCAGCCGACCTAGCGGGGCGACAGATACGCAGTATTTT.

This clonotype was seen ten or more times. Here the CDR3 reads CASVGQGQRNIQYF. CDR3 nucleotides: TGTGCCAGCGTCGGGCAGGGTCAGAGGAACATTCAGTACTTC. V gene TRBV6-1 combines with J gene TRBJ2-4, with D tentatively TRBD1 (5 bases). Trimming shortened V by 8 bases and J by 7 bases, and 18 bases separated the two germline ends. CDR3 size: 14 residues. In germline, CDR1 is MNHNS, CDR2 SASEGT.

This clonotype was found many times. The V and J genes are TRBV20-1 and TRBJ2-7, with 9 bases that match TRBD2. Germline loops: CDR1 DFQATT, CDR2 SNEGSKA (reference sequence). Unmatched junction bases numbered 14, after V lost 4 bases and J lost 4 bases. This CDR3 region has 16 residues. The CDR3 loop is CSATPGISGGRYEQYF. DNA of the CDR3: TGCAGTGCTACCCCGGGTATTAGCGGGGGTAGGTACGAGCAGTACTTC.

This clonotype showed up many times. The V gene is TRBV9, the J gene TRBJ2-2; D is ambiguous. The CDR3 consists of 12 residues. The germline V gene has CDR1 SGDLS and CDR2 YYNGEE. The V end lost 4 bases, the J end lost 3 bases, and 4 bases lay between the germline ends. In DNA form, the CDR3 reads TGTGCCAGCAGCCCGTACACCGGGGAGCTGTTTTTT. This gives the protein CASSPYTGELFF.

This clonotype was seen at least ten times. This chain joins TRBV2 and TRBJ2-5; 7 bases are shared with TRBD1. This CDR3 contains 15 residues. Germline V CDR1 and CDR2: SNHLY, FYNNEI. V was clipped by 5 bases and J by 4 bases; unmatched bases: 10. CDR3 sequence: CASSPRGRGRETQYF. The DNA for the CDR3 is TGTGCCAGCAGTCCTAGGGGGCGCGGCAGAGAGACCCAGTACTTC.

This clonotype was seen many times. V and J are TRBV5-1 and TRBJ1-2; 9 bases line up with TRBD1. The J segment lost 7 bases and the V segment lost 1 base, leaving 5 bases of the junction unmatched. Per germline, CDR1 SGHRS and CDR2 YFSETQ. The CDR3 consists of 14 residues. This CDR3 reads CASSLKGTGSGYTF. Here the CDR3 DNA reads TGCGCCAGCAGCTTGAAAGGGACAGGGTCTGGCTACACCTTC.

In this sample, this clonotype turned up many times. The V and J genes are TRBV10-2 and TRBJ2-3, with 13 bases that match TRBD2. Germline lookup yields CDR1 WSHSY and CDR2 SAAADI. V lost 10 bases to trimming and J lost 0 bases; unmatched junction nucleotides: 7. The CDR3 is 16 amino acids. Here the CDR3 reads CAMGTSGAYSTDTQYF. As DNA, the CDR3 is TGCGCCATGGGGACTAGCGGGGCCTATAGCACAGATACGCAGTATTTT.

This chain links TRBV10-3 with TRBJ1-5; D gene uncertain. Germline CDR1 is ENHRY and CDR2 is SYGVKD. V was pared by 2 bases and J by 0 bases, with 5 bases between. The CDR3 has 14 residues. DNA for the CDR3: TGTGCCATCAGTGAGGGGGTTAGCAATCAGCCCCAGCATTTT. Its protein product is CAISEGVSNQPQHF.

This clonotype was counted between two and nine times. V and J are TRBV5-1 and TRBJ1-1, with 11 bases fitting TRBD1. CDR1 is SGHRS and CDR2 is YFSETQ in the germline V gene. The CDR3 spans 13 residues. V gave up 4 bases and J gave up 9 bases; unmatched junction bases: 5. CDR3 DNA: TGCGCCAGCAGCCCTGGGACAGGGGGTCAAGCTTTCTTT. Translating it yields CASSPGTGGQAFF.

This clonotype was seen at least ten times. This chain joins TRBV7-9 and TRBJ2-5; D unclear. V lost 6 bases and J lost 9, with 17 bases in between. The CDR3 runs 13 residues. CDR1 and CDR2 (germline): SEHNR, FQNEAQ (reference sequence). The CDR3 sequence: CASRLEPLMAQYF. Here the CDR3 DNA reads TGTGCCAGCAGATTGGAACCTCTTATGGCCCAGTACTTC.

This clonotype was detected only a few times. The J gene is TRBJ2-1, the V gene TRBV7-2; the match to TRBD1 covers 7 bases. Germline CDR1 and CDR2: SGHTA and FQGNSA. The CDR3 has 15 amino acids. The J segment lost 1 base and the V segment lost 0 bases, leaving 0 bases of the junction unmatched. This CDR3 is CASSLARGSYNEQFF. CDR3 in DNA: TGTGCCAGCAGCTTAGCCAGGGGGTCCTACAATGAGCAGTTCTTC.

As concerns this clonotype: A clone one base away is much larger, so this may be a read error. The CDR3 carries no conserved terminal phenylalanine or tryptophan, so it likely arises from a read error. The chain links TRBV6-6 to TRBJ2-3, with 9 bases identical to TRBD2. The ends lost 2 bases at V and 1 base at J; junction bases unmatched: 13. Looked up from germline, CDR1 is MNHNY and CDR2 is SVGAGI (reference sequence). This CDR3 is 19 amino acids long. CDR3 region: CASSYEGWERGAGTDTQYY. DNA of the CDR3: TGTGCCAGCAGTTACGAGGGCTGGGAGCGGGGGGCTGGCACAGATACGCAGTATTAT.

This clonotype was detected ten times or more. The chain carries TRBV27 and TRBJ2-5, with D uncertain. Looked up from germline, CDR1 is MNHEY and CDR2 is SMNVEV (reference sequence). V shed 7 bases and J shed 0 bases, with 3 bases lying between them. The CDR3 contains 11 residues. CDR3 sequence: CASTYQETQYF. The CDR3 coding sequence is TGTGCCAGCACCTACCAAGAGACCCAGTACTTC.

This clonotype has at least ten counts. The chain couples TRBV29-1 to TRBJ1-2, with a possible D match to TRBD1 (5 bases). CDR3 length: 13 amino acids. Germline loops: CDR1 SQVTM, CDR2 ANQGSEA. V was shortened by 1 base and J by 2 bases, with 8 bases between the two germline ends. This CDR3 reads CSVEGQTNYGYTF. The CDR3 nucleotides read TGCAGCGTTGAAGGACAGACCAACTATGGCTACACCTTC. Full variable domain (outside the CDR3, taken from reference TRBV29-1 and TRBJ1-2): SAVISQKPSRDICQRGTSLTIQCQVDSQVTMMFWYRQQPGQSLTLIATANQGSEATYESGFVIDKFPISRPNLTFSTLTVSNMSPEDSSIYLCSVEGQTNYGYTFGSGTRLTVV.

At least ten counts were recorded for this clonotype. This chain joins TRBV5-5 and TRBJ1-4; D is possibly TRBD1 (5 bases). The CDR3 has 16 amino acids. V lost 0 bases to trimming and J lost 6 bases, with 15 bases between them. Germline V CDR1 and CDR2: SGHKS, YYEKEE (reference sequence). The DNA for the CDR3 is TGTGCCAGCAGCTTGGCCCCCGGGGCTACCGATGAAAAACTGTTTTTT. This gives the protein CASSLAPGATDEKLFF.

Only a few counts were recorded for this clonotype. The chain combines TRBV30 with TRBJ1-5, with no clear D. V lost 2 bases, J lost 4 bases, and 15 bases lay in between. In germline, CDR1 is GTSNPN, CDR2 SVGIG (reference sequence). The CDR3 length is 15 residues. Here the CDR3 DNA reads TGTGCCTGGAGTCAAAAGCAGGTGCGGAATCAGCCCCAGCATTTT. As protein: CAWSQKQVRNQPQHF.

This sequence joins TRBV10-3 and TRBJ2-1; D unclear. CDR3 length equals 14 residues. Germline loops: CDR1 ENHRY, CDR2 SYGVKD. The V and J ends lost 6 bases and 5 bases respectively, with 14 bases between them. DNA for the CDR3: TGTGCCATCAGGGGCCAAGTGGCTGACAATGAGCAGTTCTTC. It yields the protein CAIRGQVADNEQFF.

This clonotype has more than one count but fewer than ten. V gene TRBV20-1 combines with J gene TRBJ2-2; 8 bases line up with TRBD1. Germline CDR1 and CDR2: DFQATT and SNEGSKA (reference sequence). The CDR3 is made up of 15 amino acids. Trimming at V came to 3 bases and at J to 1 base, leaving 4 bases not matched to a gene. The CDR3 loop is CSASRQGWNTGELFF. CDR3 bases: TGCAGTGCTAGCCGACAGGGGTGGAACACCGGGGAGCTGTTTTTT.

This clonotype has a count of ten or more. The chain is built from TRBV11-3 and TRBJ2-3, with 8 bases fitting TRBD2. Losses at the gene ends were 3 bases for V and 5 bases for J; bases not matched to a gene: 1. This CDR3 region has 13 residues. Germline lookup yields CDR1 SGHNT and CDR2 YENEEA. CDR3 in amino acids: CASSFLAGDTQYF. The DNA of the CDR3 is TGTGCCAGCAGCTTTCTAGCGGGAGATACGCAGTATTTT.

This clonotype came up many times. The chain links TRBV5-1 to TRBJ2-7, with 7 bases lining up with TRBD1. Germline V gives CDR1 SGHRS, CDR2 YFSETQ. The CDR3 has 14 amino acids. V shed 0 bases and J 6 bases; nucleotides not matched to a gene: 6. The CDR3 spells CASSLAGTAREQYF. CDR3 DNA sequence: TGCGCCAGCAGCTTGGCTGGGACAGCTCGCGAGCAGTACTTC.

The table lists this clonotype with a few counts. The chain has TRBV7-9 and TRBJ1-2; 7 bases are a match to TRBD1. The junction had 7 bases not matched to a gene; V was cut back by 1 base and J by 2 bases. The CDR3 length is 16 residues. Germline-derived CDR1 and CDR2 are SEHNR and FQNEAQ (reference sequence). For the CDR3, the DNA is TGTGCCAGCAGCTTAGTTGGCAGGGGGGACAACTATGGCTACACCTTC. As protein: CASSLVGRGDNYGYTF.